This T cell receptor beta chain was identified in a study of blood T cell repertoires in COVID-19 (dated by TCRdb to between 2020 and 2021). Background for the entire study: Collaborator samples came from the United States, Italy and Spain and covered acute and convalescent phases of COVID-19. The prospective study material was composed of cDNA or gDNA derived from T cells, B-cell-depleted T cells, or PBMCs. The dataset comprised deeply sampled blood TCRbeta repertoires from subjects exposed to, actively infected with, or recovered from COVID-19. A freely available public database, intended as a resource for researchers studying the immune response to SARS-CoV-2, is where the repertoires were released. Samples came from the ongoing ImmuneRACE study (first 160 participants) plus 1,254 subjects from 6 global collaborators. Sample metadata almost always included a de-identified subject ID, COVID-19 status, age in years and sex. Where available, HLA class I and class II types were obtained from metadata supplied by the sample provider rather than from assay-based typing. On the study overall, not on this receptor specifically: Clinical and demographic metadata were provided uncurated, with the amount varying by source and participant.

V loses 0 bases, J loses 4 bases, and the germline ends lie 9 bases apart. The germline V gene gives CDR1 as MNHEY and CDR2 as SVGAGI. The CDR3 spans 14 residues, from the cysteine through the phenylalanine. CDR3 DNA only is kept here, 42 bases in frame from base 1. Worth noting for this clone: Its recognized antigen is unknown. No qualities accompany the bases; no much larger clone lies one base away. Other DNA sequences of this sample code for an identical CDR3.

TCRbeta CDR3 regions were amplified from genomic DNA using the immunoSEQ Assay, a bias-controlled multiplex PCR. In the original analysis: Within the assay, amplification of reference gene primers was used to estimate how many nucleated cells each sample contained. To quantify the absolute abundance of each unique TCRbeta CDR3 rearrangement, sequence reads were collapsed and filtered. For each sample, productive Simpson clonality was calculated as the square root of Simpson's diversity index over productive rearrangements. TCRdb obtained this table from immuneACCESS and retained in-frame rearrangements with V and J assigned. These tables miss some clones; where compared with another copy, unresolved V genes account for less than half of the shortfall, and the remainder is unexplained. V and J calls and clone size are copied from that table; D and trimming were computed from the DNA. The sample table holds some 270,000 clones, of which nearly 90% were seen once. The top ten hold 4% to 5% of the sample.

Another Seattle source contributed samples from volunteer blood donors who had recovered from COVID-19. The collaborating institutions used their own protocols to collect whole blood in K2EDTA tubes. For TCRbeta analysis, collaborators shipped samples as frozen whole blood, isolated PBMCs, or DNA extracted from either of those sample types. The receptor comes from a woman aged 40 to 55 who had recovered from COVID-19. Material: peripheral blood. The sequence links TRBV6-5 to TRBJ1-1; confidence is insufficient to name the D gene. This receptor has the CDR3 CASSYSSGVTEAFF. DNA sequence: TGTGCCAGCAGTTACTCGAGCGGTGTCACTGAAGCTTTCTTT.